This is a list of T cell receptor beta chains from one sample in a study of blood T cell repertoires in COVID-19. Data came from immunoSEQ multiplex PCR; TCRdb stores just in-frame clones and leaves some out. The table includes approximately 100,000 clones, more than 85% detected once. The specimen was peripheral blood. The receptor set was obtained from a human donor in a cohort sampled during active COVID-19. Both conserved end residues are part of each CDR3. D genes are given only for firm matches. The size of a clone is reported for some rows only, either as once, few or many, or as a class for expanded clones.

D: -; size: -; V: TRBV10-3; J: TRBJ2-1; CDR3: CAISEGQNNEQFF; DNA: TGTGCCATCAGTGAGGGGCAGAACAATGAGCAGTTCTTC
D: -; size: -; V: TRBV3-1/TRBV3-2; J: TRBJ1-2; CDR3: CASSNPGGYGYTF; DNA: TGTGCCAGCAGTAATCCCGGGGGCTATGGCTACACCTTC
D: TRBD1; size: few; V: TRBV6-4; J: TRBJ2-3; CDR3: CASSDSQGADTQYF; DNA: TGTGCCAGCAGTGACTCACAGGGGGCAGATACGCAGTATTTT
D: -; size: once; V: TRBV18; J: TRBJ1-4; CDR3: CASSPQDTGSNEKLFF; DNA: TGTGCCAGCTCACCACAGGACACCGGATCGAATGAAAAACTGTTTTTT
D: TRBD1; size: -; V: TRBV6-6; J: TRBJ1-6; CDR3: CASTGQGNSPLHF; DNA: TGTGCCAGCACGGGACAGGGGAATTCACCCCTCCACTTT
D: TRBD2; size: -; V: TRBV9; J: TRBJ2-1; CDR3: CASSVYSGGYNEQFF; DNA: TGTGCCAGCAGCGTATACAGCGGGGGGTACAATGAGCAGTTCTTC
D: TRBD1; size: -; V: TRBV2; J: TRBJ2-3; CDR3: CASTSGTGQYF; DNA: TGTGCCAGCACCTCCGGGACAGGGCAGTATTTT
D: -; size: -; V: TRBV4-2; J: TRBJ1-3; CDR3: CASSQAQSYSGNTIYF; DNA: TGTGCCAGCAGCCAAGCCCAGTCGTACTCTGGAAACACCATATATTTT
D: TRBD1; size: -; V: TRBV29-1; J: TRBJ2-7; CDR3: CSVSGTVTYEQYF; DNA: TGCAGCGTTTCTGGGACAGTCACTTACGAGCAGTACTTC
D: -; size: -; V: TRBV2; J: TRBJ1-5; CDR3: CASSQSQGYQPQHF; DNA: TGTGCCAGCAGTCAGTCCCAGGGTTATCAGCCCCAGCATTTT
D: TRBD1; size: -; V: TRBV7-2; J: TRBJ2-2; CDR3: CASSLQGANTGELFF; DNA: TGTGCCAGCAGCTTACAGGGGGCGAACACCGGGGAGCTGTTTTTT
D: -; size: -; V: TRBV28; J: TRBJ1-6; CDR3: CASTINKGNSPLHF; DNA: TGTGCCAGTACTATAAATAAAGGCAATTCACCCCTCCACTTT
D: TRBD2; size: -; V: TRBV6-2/TRBV6-3; J: TRBJ2-1; CDR3: CASSYSPRGRERNEQFF; DNA: TGTGCCAGCAGTTACTCCCCTAGAGGGAGGGAACGGAATGAGCAGTTCTTC
D: -; size: -; V: TRBV9; J: TRBJ2-3; CDR3: CASSVEIYTDTQYF; DNA: TGTGCCAGCAGCGTAGAAATCTATACAGATACGCAGTATTTT
D: TRBD1; size: -; V: TRBV18; J: TRBJ1-4; CDR3: CASSPGQGLEKLFF; DNA: TGTGCCAGCTCACCGGGACAGGGCTTGGAAAAACTGTTTTTT
D: -; size: -; V: TRBV5-1; J: TRBJ2-1; CDR3: CASSDQGYNEQFF; DNA: TGCGCCAGCTCTGATCAGGGTTACAATGAGCAGTTCTTC
D: -; size: -; V: TRBV19; J: TRBJ1-6; CDR3: CASGVNLRSPLHF; DNA: TGTGCCAGTGGAGTGAATCTAAGGTCACCCCTCCACTTT
D: -; size: -; V: TRBV3-1/TRBV3-2; J: TRBJ1-2; CDR3: CASSQVGEEHPNYGYTF; DNA: TGTGCCAGCAGCCAAGTCGGAGAGGAGCACCCTAACTATGGCTACACCTTC
D: TRBD1; size: -; V: TRBV7-9; J: TRBJ1-4; CDR3: CASSQGQGNEKLFF; DNA: TGTGCCAGCAGCCAGGGACAGGGTAACGAAAAACTGTTTTTT
D: -; size: -; V: TRBV11-2; J: TRBJ1-4; CDR3: CASSGQLIEKLFF; DNA: TGTGCCAGCAGTGGACAGCTCATTGAAAAACTGTTTTTT